Listed below are T cell receptor beta chains from one sample, sequenced in a study of cytomegalovirus exposure and HLA in healthy donors. Measured with immunoSEQ multiplex PCR; TCRdb has only the in-frame clones, and not every one. The sample has under 200,000 clones, roughly 13% seen once. Sequencing input: PBMCs. These receptors came from a man aged 45-60 years in good health and CMV-seropositive. CDR3s include the opening cysteine and the closing phenylalanine or tryptophan. The D gene is left open where the match is weak. Expanded clones get a size class; other rows say once, few or many, or leave the size out.

J,V,size,D,DNA,CDR3
TRBJ2-2,TRBV5-1,few,-,TGCGCCAGCAGCTTTGGTCGGCAGGCGAACACCGGGGAGCTGTTTTTT,CASSFGRQANTGELFF
TRBJ2-3,TRBV28,few,TRBD2,TGTGCCAGCAGTTTAGGGGGGGAGGAGGATACGCAGTATTTT,CASSLGGEEDTQYF
TRBJ1-4,TRBV7-2,-,-,TGTGCCAGCAGTCTAATACCCCAGGGAGGTAATGAAAAACTGTTTTTT,CASSLIPQGGNEKLFF
TRBJ1-5,TRBV19,few,-,TGTGCCAGTAGTACGCAGCAGGGCGATCCCAATCAGCCCCAGCATTTT,CASSTQQGDPNQPQHF
TRBJ2-1,TRBV5-4,few,-,TGTGCCAGCAGCTTTGGGGGGACAGCCAACAATGAGCAGTTCTTC,CASSFGGTANNEQFF
TRBJ2-5,TRBV19,-,-,TGTGCCAGTAGTATAACAGGACAAGGGAAAGAGACCCAGTACTTC,CASSITGQGKETQYF
TRBJ2-1,TRBV7-2,-,-,TGTGCCAGCAGCTTAAACCTGGGGGCCGACAATGAGCAGTTCTTC,CASSLNLGADNEQFF
TRBJ1-6,TRBV10-3,few,-,TGTGCCATCAGCGGGGTCGGGGGAAATTCACCCCTCCACTTT,CAISGVGGNSPLHF
TRBJ2-3,TRBV5-1,few,TRBD2,TGCGCCAGCAGCCTAGGGCCCGGGACTAGCGGGGGAGATACGCAGTATTTT,CASSLGPGTSGGDTQYF
TRBJ1-3,TRBV14,few,-,TGTGCCAGCAGCCAAGCAGGATTCGGAAACACCATATATTTT,CASSQAGFGNTIYF
TRBJ2-2,TRBV5-1,few,TRBD2,TGCGCCAGCAGCCAACGGACTAGCGGGGGCACCGGGGAGCTGTTTTTT,CASSQRTSGGTGELFF
TRBJ1-3,TRBV6-4,few,-,TGTGCCAGCAGTGAGGGGGGCTCTGGAAACACCATATATTTT,CASSEGGSGNTIYF
TRBJ2-7,TRBV30,few,-,TGTGCCTGGAGCCGGCAGGCCTACGAGCAGTACTTC,CAWSRQAYEQYF
TRBJ1-1,TRBV2,few,-,TGTGCCAGCAGTGAAATGAGTAACACTGAAGCTTTCTTT,CASSEMSNTEAFF
TRBJ1-2,TRBV5-4,few,TRBD1,TGTGCCAGCAGCCCCACAGGGGGGCATCCTGGCTACACCTTC,CASSPTGGHPGYTF
TRBJ1-4,TRBV15,few,TRBD1,TGTGCCACCAGCAGACAGGGGGGAGGCACTAATGAAAAACTGTTTTTT,CATSRQGGGTNEKLFF
TRBJ1-6,TRBV28,few,TRBD1,TGTGCCAGCAGTTTGTGGACAGGGGGCTTTAATTCACCCCTCCACTTT,CASSLWTGGFNSPLHF
TRBJ1-1,TRBV9,few,-,TGTGCCAGCAGTTGGGCAGAAAACACTGAAGCTTTCTTT,CASSWAENTEAFF
TRBJ1-2,TRBV28,few,TRBD1,TGTGCCAGCAGTTTAATGGAACAGGGGTTTGGCTACACCTTC,CASSLMEQGFGYTF
TRBJ1-2,TRBV7-2,-,-,TGTGCCAGCAGCTTATCCCTCACTTATGGCTACACCTTC,CASSLSLTYGYTF